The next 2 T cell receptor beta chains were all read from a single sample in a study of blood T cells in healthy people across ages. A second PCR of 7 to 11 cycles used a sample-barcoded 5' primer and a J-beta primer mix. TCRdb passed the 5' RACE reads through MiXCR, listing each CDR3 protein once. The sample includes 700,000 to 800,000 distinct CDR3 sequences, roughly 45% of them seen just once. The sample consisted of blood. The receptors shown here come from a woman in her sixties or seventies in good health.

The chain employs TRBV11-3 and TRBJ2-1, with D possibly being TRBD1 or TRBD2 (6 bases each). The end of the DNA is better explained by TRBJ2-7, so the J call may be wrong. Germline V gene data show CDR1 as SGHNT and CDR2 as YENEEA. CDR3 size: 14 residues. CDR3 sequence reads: CASSVGGIYNEQYF. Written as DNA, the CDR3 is TGTGCCAGCAGCGTGGGGGGCATTTACAATGAGCAGTACTTC.

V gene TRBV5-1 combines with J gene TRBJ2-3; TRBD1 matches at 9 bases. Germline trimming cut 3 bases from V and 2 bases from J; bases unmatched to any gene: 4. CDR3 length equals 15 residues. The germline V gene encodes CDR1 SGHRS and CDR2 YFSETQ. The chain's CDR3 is CASSSGTGITDTQYF. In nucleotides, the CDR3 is TGCGCCAGCAGCTCGGGGACAGGGATCACAGATACGCAGTATTTT. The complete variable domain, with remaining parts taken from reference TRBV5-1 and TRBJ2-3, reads KAGVTQTPRYLIKTRGQQVTLSCSPISGHRSVSWYQQTPGQGLQFLFEYFSETQRNKGNFPGRFSGRQFSNSRSEMNVSTLELGDSALYLCASSSGTGITDTQYFGPGTRLTVL.